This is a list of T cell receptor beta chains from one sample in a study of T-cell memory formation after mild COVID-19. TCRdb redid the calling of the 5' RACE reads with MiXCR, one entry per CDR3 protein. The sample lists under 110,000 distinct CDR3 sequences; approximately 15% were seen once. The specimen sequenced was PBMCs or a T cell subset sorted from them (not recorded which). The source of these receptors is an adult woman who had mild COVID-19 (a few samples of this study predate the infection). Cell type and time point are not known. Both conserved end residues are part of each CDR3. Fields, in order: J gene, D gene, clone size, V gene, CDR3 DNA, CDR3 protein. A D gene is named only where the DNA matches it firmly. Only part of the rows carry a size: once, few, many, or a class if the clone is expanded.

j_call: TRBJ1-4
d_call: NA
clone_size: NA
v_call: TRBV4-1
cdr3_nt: TGCGCCAGCAGCCAAGAAAGACTAGAAAAACTGTTTTTT
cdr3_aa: CASSQERLEKLFF

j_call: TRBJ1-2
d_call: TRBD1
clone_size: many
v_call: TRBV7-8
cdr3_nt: TGTGCCAGCAGCTTAGGGGACAGCGGGAACACCTTC
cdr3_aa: CASSLGDSGNTF

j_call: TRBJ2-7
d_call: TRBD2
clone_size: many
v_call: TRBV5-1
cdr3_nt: TGCGCCAGCAGCTTGGGACTAGCGGGAGGGCCAGTCAACGAGCAGTACTTC
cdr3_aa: CASSLGLAGGPVNEQYF

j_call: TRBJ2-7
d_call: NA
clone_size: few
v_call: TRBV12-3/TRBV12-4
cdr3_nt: TGTGCCAGCTCTTGGGGGAGACTATACGAGCAGTACTTC
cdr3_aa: CASSWGRLYEQYF

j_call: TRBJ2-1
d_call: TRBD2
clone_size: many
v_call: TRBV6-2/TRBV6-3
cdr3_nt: TGTGCCAGCAGTTCCCCCGAACTAGCGGGAGAGTACAATGAGCAGTTCTTC
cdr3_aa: CASSSPELAGEYNEQFF

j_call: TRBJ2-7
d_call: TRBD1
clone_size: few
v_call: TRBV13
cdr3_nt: TGTGCCAGCAGCTTAGGCGTGGGACAGGGAGCGTCCTACGAGCAGTACTTC
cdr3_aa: CASSLGVGQGASYEQYF

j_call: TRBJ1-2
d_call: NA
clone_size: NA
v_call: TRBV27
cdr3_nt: TGTGCCAGCAGTTTCATTCCCCTTAACTATGGCTACACCTTC
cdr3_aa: CASSFIPLNYGYTF

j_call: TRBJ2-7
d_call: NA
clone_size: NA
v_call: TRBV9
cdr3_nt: TGTGCCAGCAGCGTAGCAGACAGCTCCTACGAGCAGTACTTC
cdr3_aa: CASSVADSSYEQYF

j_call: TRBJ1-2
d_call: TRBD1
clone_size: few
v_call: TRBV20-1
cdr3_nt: TGCAGTGCTAGAGATGGTAGACAGGGGTATGGCTACACCTTC
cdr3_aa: CSARDGRQGYGYTF

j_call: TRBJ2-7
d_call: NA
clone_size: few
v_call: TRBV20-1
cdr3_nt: TGCAGTGCTAGAGGGGACACGGACTACGAGCAGTACTTC
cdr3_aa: CSARGDTDYEQYF

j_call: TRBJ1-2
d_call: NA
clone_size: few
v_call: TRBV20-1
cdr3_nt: TGCAGTGCTCTCCTAGTGTCTCGGTATGGCTACACCTTC
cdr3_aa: CSALLVSRYGYTF

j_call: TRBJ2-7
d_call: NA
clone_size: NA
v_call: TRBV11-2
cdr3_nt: TGTGCCAGCAGCTGGTCCGGGGGGCCCTACGAGCAGTACTTC
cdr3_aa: CASSWSGGPYEQYF

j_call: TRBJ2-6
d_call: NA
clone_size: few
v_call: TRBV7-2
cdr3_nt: TGTGCCAGCAGCGCAATGGACACAGGGCCCGACGGATCTGGGGCCAACGTCCTGACTTTC
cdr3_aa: CASSAMDTGPDGSGANVLTF

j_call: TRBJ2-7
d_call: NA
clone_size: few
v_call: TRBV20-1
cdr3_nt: TGCAGTGCTAGAGTGCCCGGGGAATTCGGCTACGAGCAGTACTTC
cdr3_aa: CSARVPGEFGYEQYF

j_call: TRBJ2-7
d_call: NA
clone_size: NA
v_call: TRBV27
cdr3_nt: TGTGCCAGCAGTTTTGCCGGGGACGGAATCTACGAGCAGTACTTC
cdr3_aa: CASSFAGDGIYEQYF

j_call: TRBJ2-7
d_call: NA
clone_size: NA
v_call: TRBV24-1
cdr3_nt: TGTGCCACCGGAAAAGACTACGAGCAGTACTTC
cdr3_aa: CATGKDYEQYF

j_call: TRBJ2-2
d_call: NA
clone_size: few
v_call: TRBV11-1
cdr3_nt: TGTGCCAGCAGCTTGGTAAAAGGAGCCGGCGGGGAGCTGTTTTTT
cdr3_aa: CASSLVKGAGGELFF

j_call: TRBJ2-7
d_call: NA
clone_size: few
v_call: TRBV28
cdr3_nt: TGTGCCAGCAGTTTGTTACAGCTTTCCTACGAGCAGTACTTC
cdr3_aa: CASSLLQLSYEQYF

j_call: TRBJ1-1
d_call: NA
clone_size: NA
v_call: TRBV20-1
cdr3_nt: TGCAGACCCCCGGGGCTCGCTGAAGCTTTCTTT
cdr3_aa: CRPPGLAEAFF

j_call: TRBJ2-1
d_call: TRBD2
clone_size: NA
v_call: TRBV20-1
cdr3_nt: TGCAGTGCTAGAGGGGGACTAGCGGAACCCAATGAGCAGTTCTTC
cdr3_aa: CSARGGLAEPNEQFF

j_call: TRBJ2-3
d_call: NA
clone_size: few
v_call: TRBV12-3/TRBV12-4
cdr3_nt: TGTGCCAGCAGTTTTATTCGCACAGATACGCAGTATTTT
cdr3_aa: CASSFIRTDTQYF

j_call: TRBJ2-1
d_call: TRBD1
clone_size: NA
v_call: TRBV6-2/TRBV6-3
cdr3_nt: TGTGCCAGCAGTCTGTTGGGACAGATCCCCGAGAATGAGCAGTTCTTC
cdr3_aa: CASSLLGQIPENEQFF

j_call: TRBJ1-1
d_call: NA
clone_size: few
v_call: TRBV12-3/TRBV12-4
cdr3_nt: TGTGCCAGCAGGCGACCAGGATTGGCGAACACTGAAGCTTTCTTT
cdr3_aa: CASRRPGLANTEAFF

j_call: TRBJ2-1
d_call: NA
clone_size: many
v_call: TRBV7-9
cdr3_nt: TGTGCCAGCAGCTTAGGGTACAATGAGCAGTTCTTC
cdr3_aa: CASSLGYNEQFF

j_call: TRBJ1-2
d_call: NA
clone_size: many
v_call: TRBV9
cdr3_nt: TGTGCCAGCAGCGTAGGGACAAGCTATGGCTACACCTTC
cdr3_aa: CASSVGTSYGYTF

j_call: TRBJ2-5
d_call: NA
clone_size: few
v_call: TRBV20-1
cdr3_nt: TGCAGTGCTAGAGATGAAGAGACCCAGTACTTC
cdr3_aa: CSARDEETQYF

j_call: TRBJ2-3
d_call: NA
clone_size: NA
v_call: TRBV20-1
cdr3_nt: TGCAGTGTTCGGGGCGGGATCTCCACAGATACGCAGTATTTT
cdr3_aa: CSVRGGISTDTQYF

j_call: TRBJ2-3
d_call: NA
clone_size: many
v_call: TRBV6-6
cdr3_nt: TGTGCCAGCAGAAACACAGATACGCAGTATTTT
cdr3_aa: CASRNTDTQYF

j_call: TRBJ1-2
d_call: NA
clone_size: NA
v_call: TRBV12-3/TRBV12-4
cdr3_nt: TGTGCCAGCAGTTTGGTTCAGAGGACTAACTATGGCTACACCTTC
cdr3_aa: CASSLVQRTNYGYTF

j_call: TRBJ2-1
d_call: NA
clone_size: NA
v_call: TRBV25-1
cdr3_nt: TGTGCCAGCAGCGAGGGACTGGAGCAGTTCTTC
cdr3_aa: CASSEGLEQFF

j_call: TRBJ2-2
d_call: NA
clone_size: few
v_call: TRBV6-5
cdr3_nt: TGTGCCAGCAGTTACTCGAGACCTGAGACTACCACGTGGACCGGGGAGCTGTTTTTT
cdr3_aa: CASSYSRPETTTWTGELFF

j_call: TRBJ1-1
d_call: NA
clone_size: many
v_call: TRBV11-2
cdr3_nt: TGTGCCAGCGCCCCCGGGAGTCACACTGAAGCTTTCTTT
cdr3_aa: CASAPGSHTEAFF

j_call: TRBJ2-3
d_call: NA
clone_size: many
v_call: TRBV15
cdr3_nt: TGTGCCACCAGCGAGGGGCTAGGTAGCGATACGCAGTATTTT
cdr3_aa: CATSEGLGSDTQYF

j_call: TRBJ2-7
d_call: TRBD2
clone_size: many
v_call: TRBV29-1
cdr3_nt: TGCAGCGTGAGGGGACTACTCTTGAAAACCGAAACCTACGAGCAGTACTTC
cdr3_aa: CSVRGLLLKTETYEQYF

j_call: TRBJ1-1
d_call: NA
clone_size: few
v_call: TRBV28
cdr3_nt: TGTGCCAGCAGTTTCCTCGACAGAACTGAAGCTTTCTTT
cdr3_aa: CASSFLDRTEAFF

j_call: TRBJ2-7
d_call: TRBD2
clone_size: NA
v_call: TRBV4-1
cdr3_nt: TGCGCCAGCAGCCTTGAACTAGCGGGAGGTTCGTACGAGCAGTACTTC
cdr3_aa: CASSLELAGGSYEQYF

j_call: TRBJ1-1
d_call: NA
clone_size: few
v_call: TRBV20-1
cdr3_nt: TGCAGTGCTAGATCCCGGGGGAACACTGAAGCTTTCTTT
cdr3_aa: CSARSRGNTEAFF

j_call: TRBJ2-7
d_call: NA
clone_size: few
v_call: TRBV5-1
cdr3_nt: TGCGCCAGCAGCTTTGGACAGGACTACTACGAGCAGTACTTC
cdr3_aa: CASSFGQDYYEQYF

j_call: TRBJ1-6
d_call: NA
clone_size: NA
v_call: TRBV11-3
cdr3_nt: TGTGCCAGTGGGGGGATGTCCTATAATTCACCCCTCCACTTT
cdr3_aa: CASGGMSYNSPLHF

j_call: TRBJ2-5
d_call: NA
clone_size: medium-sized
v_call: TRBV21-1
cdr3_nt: TGTGCCAGCAGCAAATGCACAGGGACAGGGGAAGAGACCCAGTACTTC
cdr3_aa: CASSKCTGTGEETQYF

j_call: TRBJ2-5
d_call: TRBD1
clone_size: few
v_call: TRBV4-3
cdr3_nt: TGCGCCAGCAGCCAAGACCCTGGGACAGTACAAGAGACCCAGTACTTC
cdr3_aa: CASSQDPGTVQETQYF

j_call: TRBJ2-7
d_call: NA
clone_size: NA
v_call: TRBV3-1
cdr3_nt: TGTGCCAGCACCCCAACTGCCAAAAGGGCAGACAACGAGCAGTACTTC
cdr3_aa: CASTPTAKRADNEQYF

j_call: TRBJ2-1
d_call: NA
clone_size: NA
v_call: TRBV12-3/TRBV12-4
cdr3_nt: TGTGCCAGCAGTTTTGGGGCACAGGTCCGGCCGCAGTTCTTC
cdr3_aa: CASSFGAQVRPQFF

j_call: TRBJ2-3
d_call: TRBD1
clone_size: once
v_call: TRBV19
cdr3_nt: TGTGCCAGTAGACAGGGGCGAGATACGCAGTATTTT
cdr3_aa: CASRQGRDTQYF

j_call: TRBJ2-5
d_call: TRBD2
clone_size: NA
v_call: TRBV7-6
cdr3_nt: TGTGCCAGCAGCTTATCGGGGGGACCTAGGGGGACCCAGTACTTC
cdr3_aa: CASSLSGGPRGTQYF

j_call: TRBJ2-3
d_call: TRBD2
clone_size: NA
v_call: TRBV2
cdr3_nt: TGTGCCAGCAGTGAAGCGCTTCGGCGGGGGGGCCTGACAGATACGCAGTATTTT
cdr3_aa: CASSEALRRGGLTDTQYF

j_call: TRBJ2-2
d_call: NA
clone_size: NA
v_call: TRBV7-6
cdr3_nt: TGTGCCAGCAGCTTAGCCATAACCGGGGAGCTGTTTTTT
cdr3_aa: CASSLAITGELFF

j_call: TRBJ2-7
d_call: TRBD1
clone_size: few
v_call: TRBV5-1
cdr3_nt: TGCGCCAGCAGCTTGTTTCAGGGGGATGTCCCCTACGAGCAGTACTTC
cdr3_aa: CASSLFQGDVPYEQYF

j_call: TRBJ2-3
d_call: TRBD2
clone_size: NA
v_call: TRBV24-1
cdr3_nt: TGTGCCACCAGTGATCCCGACCCCGCGGGGGCAGATACGCAGTATTTT
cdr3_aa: CATSDPDPAGADTQYF

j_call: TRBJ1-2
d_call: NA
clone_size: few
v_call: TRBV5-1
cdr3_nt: TGCGCCAGCAGCCCGGAACAGGGATCATTTAACTATGGCTACACCTTC
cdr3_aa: CASSPEQGSFNYGYTF

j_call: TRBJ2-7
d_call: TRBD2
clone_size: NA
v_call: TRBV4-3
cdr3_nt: TGCGCCAGCAGCCAGGAATATGGGATGCGGGAGGACTTGGCGGACTACGAGCAGTACTTC
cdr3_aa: CASSQEYGMREDLADYEQYF

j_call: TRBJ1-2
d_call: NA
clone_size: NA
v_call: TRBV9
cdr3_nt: TGTGCCAGCAGCGTTTCGGGGGGTGACTATGGCTACACCTTC
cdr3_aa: CASSVSGGDYGYTF

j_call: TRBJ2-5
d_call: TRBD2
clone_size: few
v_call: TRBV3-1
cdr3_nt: TGTGCCAGCAGTCTCGGGACTAGCGGCCTCCAAGAGACCCAGTACTTC
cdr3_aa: CASSLGTSGLQETQYF